This T cell receptor beta chain derives from a study of blood T cell repertoires in COVID-19. Study information: Donors in the United States, Italy and Spain gave samples during acute or convalescent COVID-19. T cells, B-cell-depleted T cells, or PBMCs supplied cDNA or gDNA.

From germline, CDR1 is SNHLY and CDR2 FYNNEI. This CDR3 region has 14 residues. J lost 3 bases, V lost 4 bases, and 2 bases had no gene match. Only in-frame clones appear in the TCRdb table, and some are missing; sequencing was by immunoSEQ multiplex PCR. The sample yields 55,000 to 60,000 clones, about 75% seen once. The sequencing sample was made of peripheral blood. This sequence originates from a man aged 45-65 years with active or convalescent COVID-19. This chain joins TRBV2 and TRBJ2-2; 7 bases fit TRBD1. CDR3: CASSVGQHTGELFF. The CDR3 DNA follows: TGTGCCAGCAGTGTGGGACAGCACACCGGGGAGCTGTTTTTT.